This T cell receptor (beta chain) was recorded in a study of radiotherapy plus CTLA-4 blockade in lung cancer. About the study: Objective responses were documented in around a sixth of patients, with disease control in roughly 33%.

The method was immunoSEQ multiplex PCR; TCRdb's version includes in-frame clones alone and lacks a portion of them. The table lists some 60,000 clones, 60% to 80% of them singletons. Patients with chemo-refractory metastatic non-small-cell lung cancer received focal radiation plus CTLA-4 blockade with ipilimumab. Study conclusions and caveats: In blood, after radiotherapy plus ipilimumab, tumor-derived TCR clones expanded. Early blood T cell clone dynamics, with interferon-beta, were reported to best predict response.

Note on this clone: Its antigen remains unknown.

There are 16 residues in the CDR3. Losses at the gene ends were 4 bases for V and 9 bases for J; bases not matched to a gene: 12. Germline V gives CDR1 MNHNS, CDR2 SASEGT. The starting material was peripheral blood, obtained from a patient treated with radiotherapy plus ipilimumab. The gene calls are TRBV6-1 and TRBJ1-6; 7 nucleotides line up with TRBD1. This clonotype originated in a human donor with non-small cell lung cancer who had a complete response to radiotherapy plus ipilimumab. CDR3 in DNA: TGTGCCAGCAGTGGGAGGATGGGACAGAGGGGTTCACCCCTCCACTTT. Protein product: CASSGRMGQRGSPLHF.